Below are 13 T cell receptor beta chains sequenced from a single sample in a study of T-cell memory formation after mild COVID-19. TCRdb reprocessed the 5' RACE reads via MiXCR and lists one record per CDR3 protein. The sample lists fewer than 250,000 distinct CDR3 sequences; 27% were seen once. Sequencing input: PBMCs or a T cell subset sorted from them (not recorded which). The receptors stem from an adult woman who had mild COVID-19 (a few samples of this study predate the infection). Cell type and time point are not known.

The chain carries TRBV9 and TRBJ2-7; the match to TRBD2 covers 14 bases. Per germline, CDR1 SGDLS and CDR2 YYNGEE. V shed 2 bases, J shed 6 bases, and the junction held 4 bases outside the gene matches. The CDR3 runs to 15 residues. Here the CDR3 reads CASSVGLAGEGEQYF. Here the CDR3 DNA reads TGTGCCAGCAGCGTGGGACTAGCGGGAGAGGGCGAGCAGTACTTC.

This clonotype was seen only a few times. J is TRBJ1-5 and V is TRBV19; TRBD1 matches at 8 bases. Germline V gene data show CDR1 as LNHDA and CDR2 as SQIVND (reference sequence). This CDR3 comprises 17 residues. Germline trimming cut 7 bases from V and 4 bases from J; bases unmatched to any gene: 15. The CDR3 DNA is TGTGCCAGTATGGGGTCCGGGGGTACAGGGGGTAATCAGCCCCAGCATTTT. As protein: CASMGSGGTGGNQPQHF.

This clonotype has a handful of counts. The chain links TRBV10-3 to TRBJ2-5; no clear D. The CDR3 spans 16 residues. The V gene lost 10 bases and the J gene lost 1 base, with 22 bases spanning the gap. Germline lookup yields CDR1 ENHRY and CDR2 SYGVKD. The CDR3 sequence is CATSPRWAGRQETQYF. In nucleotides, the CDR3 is TGTGCCACCTCACCTAGGTGGGCAGGACGCCAAGAGACCCAGTACTTC.

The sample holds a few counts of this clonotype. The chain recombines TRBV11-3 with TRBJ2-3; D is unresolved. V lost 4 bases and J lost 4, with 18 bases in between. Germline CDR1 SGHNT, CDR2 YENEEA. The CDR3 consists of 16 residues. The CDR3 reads CASSSVYGYPPDTQYF. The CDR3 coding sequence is TGTGCCAGCAGCTCCGTCTACGGGTACCCCCCAGATACGCAGTATTTT. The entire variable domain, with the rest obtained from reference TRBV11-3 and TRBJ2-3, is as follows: EAGVVQSPRYKIIEKKQPVAFWCNPISGHNTLYWYLQNLGQGPELLIRYENEEAVDDSQLPKDRFSAERLKGVDSTLKIQPAELGDSAVYLCASSSVYGYPPDTQYFGPGTRLTVL.

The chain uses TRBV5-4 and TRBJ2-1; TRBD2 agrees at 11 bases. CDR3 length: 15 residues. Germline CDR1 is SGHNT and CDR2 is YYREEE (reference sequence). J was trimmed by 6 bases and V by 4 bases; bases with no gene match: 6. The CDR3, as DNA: TGTGCCAGCAGCGGTAGCGGGGGGGCCTTCAATGAGCAGTTCTTC. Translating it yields CASSGSGGAFNEQFF.

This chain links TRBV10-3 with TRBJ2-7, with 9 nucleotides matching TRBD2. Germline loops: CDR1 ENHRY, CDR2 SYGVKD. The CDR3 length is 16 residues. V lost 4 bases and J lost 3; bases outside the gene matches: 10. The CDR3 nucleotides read TGTGCCATCAGTGCATTACGAGCGGGAGGCGGCTACGAGCAGTACTTC. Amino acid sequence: CAISALRAGGGYEQYF.

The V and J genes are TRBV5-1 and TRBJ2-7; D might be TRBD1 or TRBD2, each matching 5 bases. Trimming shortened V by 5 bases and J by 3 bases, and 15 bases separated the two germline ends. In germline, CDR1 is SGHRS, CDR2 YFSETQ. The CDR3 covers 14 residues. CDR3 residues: CASRGENGIYEQYF. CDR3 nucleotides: TGCGCCAGCAGGGGGGAAAACGGCATCTACGAGCAGTACTTC.

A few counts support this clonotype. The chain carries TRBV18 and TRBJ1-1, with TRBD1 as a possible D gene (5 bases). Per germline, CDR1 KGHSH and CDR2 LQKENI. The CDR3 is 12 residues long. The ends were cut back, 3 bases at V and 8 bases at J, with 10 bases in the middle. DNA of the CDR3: TGTGCCAGCTCACCGTCAGGGTTAGAAGCTTTCTTT. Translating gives CASSPSGLEAFF.

CDR3: CATSREASSYNEQFF. As DNA, the CDR3 is TGTGCCACCAGCAGAGAGGCGAGCTCCTACAATGAGCAGTTCTTC. The chain has TRBV15 and TRBJ2-1; D is unclear. CDR3 length equals 15 residues. Germline-derived CDR1 and CDR2 are LNHNV and YYDKDF (reference sequence). V gave up 0 bases and J gave up 0 bases, with 6 bases separating them.

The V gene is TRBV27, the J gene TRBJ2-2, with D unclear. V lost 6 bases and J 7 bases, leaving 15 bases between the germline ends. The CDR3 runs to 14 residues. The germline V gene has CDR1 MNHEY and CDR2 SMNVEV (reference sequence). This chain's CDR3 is CASSPSGTIGELFF. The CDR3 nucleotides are TGTGCCAGCAGCCCCTCAGGCACGATCGGGGAGCTGTTTTTT.

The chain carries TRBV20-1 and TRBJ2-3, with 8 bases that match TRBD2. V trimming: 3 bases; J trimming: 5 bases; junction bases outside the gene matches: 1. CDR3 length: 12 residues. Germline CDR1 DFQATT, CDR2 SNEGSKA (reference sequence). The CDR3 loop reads CSARSGGDTQYF. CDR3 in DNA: TGCAGTGCTAGGAGCGGGGGAGATACGCAGTATTTT.

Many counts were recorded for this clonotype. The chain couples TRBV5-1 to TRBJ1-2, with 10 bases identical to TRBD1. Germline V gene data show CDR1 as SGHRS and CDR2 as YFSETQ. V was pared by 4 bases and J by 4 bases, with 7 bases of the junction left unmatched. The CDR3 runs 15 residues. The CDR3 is CASSPETGGAYGYTF. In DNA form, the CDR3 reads TGCGCCAGCAGCCCGGAGACAGGGGGCGCCTATGGCTACACCTTC. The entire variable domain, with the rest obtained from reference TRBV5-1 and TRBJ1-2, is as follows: KAGVTQTPRYLIKTRGQQVTLSCSPISGHRSVSWYQQTPGQGLQFLFEYFSETQRNKGNFPGRFSGRQFSNSRSEMNVSTLELGDSALYLCASSPETGGAYGYTFGSGTRLTVV.

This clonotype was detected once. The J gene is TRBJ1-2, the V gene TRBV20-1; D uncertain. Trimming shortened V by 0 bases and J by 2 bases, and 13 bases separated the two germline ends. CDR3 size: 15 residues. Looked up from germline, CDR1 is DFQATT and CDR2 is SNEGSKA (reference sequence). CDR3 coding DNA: TGCAGTGCTAGAGATCGAGAATTGATCAACTATGGCTACACCTTC. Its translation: CSARDRELINYGYTF.